Listed below are T cell receptor beta chains from one sample, sequenced in a study of T cell repertoires in cytomegalovirus infection. Their antigens are not known. One entry per CDR3 protein results from TCRdb running MiXCR on the reads. Seen here are fewer than 1,000,000 distinct CDR3 sequences, approximately 30% observed once, and the top ten hold around 15%. Sequencing was performed on cultured CD8+ T cells from PBMCs, taken from culture after CMV antigen stimulation. The receptors shown here come from a human donor in good health (CMV status not recorded). Some clones in this sample may be carry-over from other donors' samples. The CDR3 runs from the conserved cysteine through the conserved F or W. D genes are given only for firm matches. Size is stated for part of the rows, as once, few or many counts, or as a class when the clone is expanded.

TRBD2,few,TRBJ2-2,TRBV7-9,TGTGCCAGCAGCTTAATCGGAGGACTAGCGACCAACACCGGGGAGCTGTTTTTT,CASSLIGGLATNTGELFF
.,many,TRBJ1-3,TRBV7-2,TGTGCCAGCAGCCCAACCAGGAAGGGAAACACCATATATTTT,CASSPTRKGNTIYF
.,.,TRBJ2-1,TRBV7-9,TGTGCCAGCAGCCACTCTCAGGGTAACAATGAGCAGTTCTTC,CASSHSQGNNEQFF
TRBD2,.,TRBJ2-2,TRBV27,TGTGCCAGCGGACTAGCGGGGGGGATCACCGGGGAGCTGTTTTTT,CASGLAGGITGELFF
TRBD1,.,TRBJ2-2,TRBV7-8,TGTGCCAGCAGCGCCTGGACAGGCGAGAACACCGGGGAGCTGTTTTTT,CASSAWTGENTGELFF
TRBD2,.,TRBJ2-1,TRBV7-3,TGTGCCAGCCCACTAGCGGGGGGCTTGGTGCATGAGCAGTTCTTC,CASPLAGGLVHEQFF
.,few,TRBJ1-1,TRBV28,TGTGCCAGCAGTTTTCGAGCAGGCAGAGGTCGGGTGAACACTGAAGCTTTCTTT,CASSFRAGRGRVNTEAFF
TRBD1,few,TRBJ2-2,TRBV6-5,TGTGCCAGCAGTTACATCACGCCTTCAGTCGGGACAGTCGGGCTAGTCACCGGGGAGCTGTTTTTT,CASSYITPSVGTVGLVTGELFF
.,few,TRBJ2-1,TRBV27,TGTGCCAGCGGTTTACAGGGTTACAATGAGCAGTTCTTC,CASGLQGYNEQFF
.,.,TRBJ1-5,TRBV6-1,TGTGCCAGCAACCCTGGGGGTCAGCCCCAGCATTTT,CASNPGGQPQHF
TRBD1,few,TRBJ1-2,TRBV11-2,TGTGCCAGCAGTTCTTCAGGGGGGGACGGCTACACCTTC,CASSSSGGDGYTF
.,few,TRBJ2-1,TRBV5-5,TGTGCCAGCAGCTTGGTACCCCAGGACTCCTACAATGAGCAGTTCTTC,CASSLVPQDSYNEQFF
.,few,TRBJ2-1,TRBV6-2/TRBV6-3,TGTGCCAGCAGTTACACGAATTCCTACAATGAGCAGTTCTTC,CASSYTNSYNEQFF
.,few,TRBJ1-4,TRBV10-3,TGTGCCATCAGTGAGGTTGAGGGTCCGGGCGAAAAACTGTTTTTT,CAISEVEGPGEKLFF
.,.,TRBJ1-4,TRBV25-1,TGTGCCAGCAGTGGATCCGGTAATGAAAAACTGTTTTTT,CASSGSGNEKLFF
.,few,TRBJ2-1,TRBV20-1,TGCAGTGCTACCACCTTTCCGACCGTGAGCTCCTACAATGAGCAGTTCTTC,CSATTFPTVSSYNEQFF
.,many,TRBJ1-6,TRBV7-8,TGTGCCAGCAGCCCAGAAGGAATTTCACCCCTCCACTTT,CASSPEGISPLHF
.,.,TRBJ2-2,TRBV11-2,TGTGCCAGCAGCCTAACACCGGTCATGAACACCGGGGAGCTGTTTTTT,CASSLTPVMNTGELFF
.,.,TRBJ1-2,TRBV7-2,TGTGCCAGCAGCTTCGAAGACTACTATGGCTACACCTTC,CASSFEDYYGYTF
.,few,TRBJ1-1,TRBV27,TGTGCCAGCAGTCAGGCACCTCCGGGACTCTACACTGAAGCTTTCTTT,CASSQAPPGLYTEAFF
.,few,TRBJ2-2,TRBV7-9,TGTGCCAGCAGCTTAGTAGCGCTCTCAACCGGGGAGCTGTTTTTT,CASSLVALSTGELFF
.,.,TRBJ2-7,TRBV6-5,TGTGCCAGCAGTTACTCGCCCGGTGGCAGGCAGAACGAGCAGTACTTC,CASSYSPGGRQNEQYF
.,.,TRBJ2-2,TRBV4-2,TGTGCCAGCAGCCAAGACCGGGCCACCGGGGAGCTGTTTTTT,CASSQDRATGELFF
.,many,TRBJ2-3,TRBV4-1,TGCGCCAGCAGCCAAGGGGTGAGAACAGATACGCAGTATTTT,CASSQGVRTDTQYF
TRBD1,few,TRBJ1-1,TRBV27,TGTGCCAGCAGTTTATTGGGGACAGGGTTAGGGAAGGCTGAAGCTTTCTTT,CASSLLGTGLGKAEAFF
TRBD1,few,TRBJ1-1,TRBV7-6,TGTGCCAGCAGCCTGGGACAGGGGGCGCAGGGCAACACTGAAGCTTTCTTT,CASSLGQGAQGNTEAFF
.,few,TRBJ2-2,TRBV4-1,TGCGCCAGCAGCCGGAATTTGGCGAGCCAGAACACCGGGGAGCTGTTTTTT,CASSRNLASQNTGELFF
.,.,TRBJ2-1,TRBV7-2,TGTGCCAACAGCGCCTTTAGCAATGAGCAGTTCTTC,CANSAFSNEQFF
.,.,TRBJ1-1,TRBV19,TGTGCCAGTAAATTCGGACGATACACTGAAGCTTTCTTT,CASKFGRYTEAFF
.,many,TRBJ1-5,TRBV19,TGTGCCAGTAGGGGCGGCGAATATAGCAATCAGCCCCAGCATTTT,CASRGGEYSNQPQHF
.,.,TRBJ2-7,TRBV12-5,TGTGCTAGTGGTTTTTGGGGGGAATACGAGCAGTACTTC,CASGFWGEYEQYF
TRBD2,many,TRBJ2-1,TRBV7-6,TGTGCCAGCAGCTTAGGGGCGGGGGGCCACAATGAGCAGTTCTTC,CASSLGAGGHNEQFF
.,many,TRBJ1-1,TRBV7-6,TGTGCCAGCAGTGAAGGAAACACTGAAGCTTTCTTT,CASSEGNTEAFF
.,.,TRBJ2-5,TRBV6-6,TGTGCCAGCAGTCCGGCCCCGGGACATGAAGAGACCCAGTACTTC,CASSPAPGHEETQYF
.,few,TRBJ2-6,TRBV7-9,TGTGCCAGCAGGGGAGGAGGGGGCGCTGGGGCCAACGTCCTGACTTTC,CASRGGGGAGANVLTF
.,.,TRBJ2-3,TRBV2,TGTGCCAGCAGGGTTGTACTCACGCAGGATACGCAGTATTTT,CASRVVLTQDTQYF
.,.,TRBJ2-3,TRBV5-3,TGTGCCAGCAGCTTGGAGCTAATCACAGATACGCAGTATTTT,CASSLELITDTQYF
.,few,TRBJ2-7,TRBV7-9,TGTGCCAGCAGCTTAGTTATGACAGACGAGCAGTACTTC,CASSLVMTDEQYF
.,few,TRBJ1-1,TRBV7-9,TGTGCCAGCAGCACCCTTCGAGGGGACCTTAACACTGAAGCTTTCTTT,CASSTLRGDLNTEAFF